This TCR beta chain originates from a study of T cells in Graves' hyperthyroidism and ophthalmopathy. TCR beta CDR3 sequences were amplified from RNA transcripts. Researchers ran a first-round RT-PCR on the TCR CDR3 using the HTBI primer set. TCRdb independently ran MiXCR on the multiplex PCR reads; one entry per CDR3 protein. The table lists around 610,000 distinct CDR3 sequences, about 14% of them singletons. The diagnostic basis comprised clinical symptoms, serum thyroxine and TRAb, thyroid ultrasound and orbital computed tomography. CDR3 length equals 18 residues. The V gene end was trimmed by 0 bases and the J gene end by 0 bases; junction bases not matched to a gene: 10. Germline CDR1 and CDR2: MGHRA and YSYEKL.

The sequence was obtained from a woman in her thirties or forties with Graves' ophthalmopathy. V usage is TRBV4-1 and J usage is TRBJ2-7; the match to TRBD2 covers 8 bases. Sequenced material: blood. CDR3 in amino acids: CASSQDGNSGIDSYEQYF. CDR3 DNA sequence: TGCGCCAGCAGCCAAGACGGTAATAGCGGGATAGACTCCTACGAGCAGTACTTC.